These 2 T cell receptor beta chains were all obtained from the same sample, sequenced in a study of T cells after yellow fever vaccination. MiXCR, run by TCRdb on the 5' RACE reads, gives a single entry per CDR3 protein. The sample lists a few hundred thousand distinct CDR3 sequences, roughly 10% seen once, with 18% in the top ten. The starting material was PBMCs, obtained on the day of the first yellow fever vaccination. These receptors all come from a man in his late teens or twenties who received the YFV17D yellow fever vaccine.

This clonotype came up a few times. The V gene is TRBV9, the J gene TRBJ2-3, with TRBD2 matching 13 bases. CDR1 and CDR2 from the germline V gene are SGDLS and YYNGEE. Trimming took 3 bases from V and 0 from J; bases not matched to a gene: 4. CDR3 size: 17 residues. The CDR3 sequence is CASSAGTSGASTDTQYF. The CDR3 DNA reads as TGTGCCAGCAGCGCCGGGACTAGCGGGGCCAGCACAGATACGCAGTATTTT.

This clonotype occurred a few times. CDR3 in DNA: TGTGCCAGCAGCGTATCCAGGGGGGAGACCCAGTACTTC. This encodes CASSVSRGETQYF. The rearrangement links TRBV9 to TRBJ2-5; 7 bases map to TRBD1. CDR1 and CDR2 (germline): SGDLS, YYNGEE. The CDR3 is 13 amino acids. V shed 1 base, J shed 5 bases, and the junction held 2 bases outside the gene matches.